A single sample is the source of the 30 T cell receptor beta chains below, sequenced in a study of metastatic and nonmetastatic thyroid tumors. Each patient came to thyroid surgery without any prior treatment (of any kind). TCRdb ran MiXCR on the PCR reads. Counted here are just under 4,000 clones, about 22% occurring once; the ten biggest clones make up 8.2%. Sequenced sample: tumor tissue. Receptor source: a female donor with papillary thyroid cancer or a benign thyroid nodule (not recorded which). Some clones in this sample may be carry-over from other donors' samples.

V usage is TRBV5-1 and J usage is TRBJ1-1; the D gene is possibly TRBD1 (5 bases). Germline V CDR1 and CDR2: SGHRS, YFSETQ. V shed 1 base and J shed 1 base, with 11 bases lying between them. This CDR3 contains 15 residues. This CDR3 reads CASSLQGTSNTEAFF. DNA of the CDR3: TGCGCCAGCAGCTTGCAGGGTACATCGAACACTGAAGCTTTCTTT. The entire variable domain, with the rest obtained from reference TRBV5-1 and TRBJ1-1, is as follows: KAGVTQTPRYLIKTRGQQVTLSCSPISGHRSVSWYQQTPGQGLQFLFEYFSETQRNKGNFPGRFSGRQFSNSRSEMNVSTLELGDSALYLCASSLQGTSNTEAFFGQGTRLTVV.

In DNA form, the CDR3 reads TGCGCCAGCAGCTTCCAAGCAGGGGCCAACGTCCTGACTTTC. Translating gives CASSFQAGANVLTF. This sequence joins TRBV5-1 and TRBJ2-6; D ambiguous. Trimming shortened V by 2 bases and J by 4 bases, and 7 bases separated the two germline ends. Germline-derived CDR1 and CDR2 are SGHRS and YFSETQ. This CDR3 contains 14 residues.

This clone was seen a handful of times. V gene TRBV30 combines with J gene TRBJ1-2; TRBD1 might be the D (5 bases). The V and J ends lost 4 bases and 8 bases respectively, with 14 bases between them. In germline, CDR1 is GTSNPN, CDR2 SVGIG (reference sequence). This CDR3 has 12 amino acids. DNA of the CDR3: TGTGCCTGGACAACGGACAAGGGGGGCTACACCTTC. Translated: CAWTTDKGGYTF.

Points on this clone: A single base separates this from a much larger clone, so it may be a read error. The chain joins TRBV5-1 to TRBJ2-3, with D perhaps matching TRBD1 or TRBD2 (5 bases each). In germline, CDR1 is SGHRS, CDR2 YFSETQ. The CDR3 totals 16 residues. For the CDR3, the DNA is TGCGCCAGCGGCTTTTTGGGGACCAGCTGGACAGATACGCAGTATTTT. Residues: CASGFLGTSWTDTQYF.

V and J are TRBV6-2 or TRBV6-3 and TRBJ1-5, with 7 bases fitting TRBD1. V trimming: 4 bases; J trimming: 6 bases; junction bases outside the gene matches: 6. The CDR3 length is 14 residues. CDR1 and CDR2 from the germline V gene are MNHEY and SVGEGT. The CDR3 DNA sequence: TGTGCCAGCAGTTCACAGGGGAATACTCAGCCCCAGCATTTT. Residues: CASSSQGNTQPQHF.

Sample share makes this clone medium-sized. This chain uses TRBV7-8 with TRBJ1-2, with TRBD1 matching over 8 bases. This CDR3 contains 16 residues. The germline CDR1 and CDR2 sequences are SGHVS and FQNEAQ. Trimming cost V 5 bases and J 2 bases; bases outside gene matches: 10. CDR3 protein: CASSPGGRGENYGYTF. The CDR3 DNA follows: TGTGCCAGCAGCCCAGGGGGCAGGGGCGAGAACTATGGCTACACCTTC.

J is TRBJ2-3 and V is TRBV5-1; 16 bases match TRBD2. CDR3 size: 19 residues. In germline, CDR1 is SGHRS, CDR2 YFSETQ. Trimming at V came to 4 bases and at J to 0 bases, leaving 8 bases not matched to a gene. This CDR3 is CASSRGLAGGPPSTDTQYF. The DNA of the CDR3 is TGCGCCAGCAGCAGGGGACTAGCGGGAGGGCCTCCTAGCACAGATACGCAGTATTTT.

The chain carries TRBV28 and TRBJ2-5, with D uncertain. CDR3 length equals 14 residues. V lost 2 bases and J lost 1, with 8 bases in between. CDR1 is MDHEN and CDR2 is SYDVKM in the germline V gene. CDR3 nucleotides: TGTGCCAGCAGTTTAGGTGACTCCCAAGAGACCCAGTACTTC. Protein product: CASSLGDSQETQYF. Full variable domain (rest looked up from reference TRBV28 and TRBJ2-5): DVKVTQSSRYLVKRTGEKVFLECVQDMDHENMFWYRQDPGLGLRLIYFSYDVKMKEKGDIPEGYSVSREKKERFSLILESASTNQTSMYLCASSLGDSQETQYFGPGTRLLVL.

This clone is classed as medium-sized. The rearrangement uses TRBV7-8 and TRBJ2-7, with TRBD1 identical over 10 bases. CDR1 is SGHVS and CDR2 is FQNEAQ in the germline V gene. CDR3 size: 13 residues. The V segment lost 5 bases and the J segment 9 bases; nucleotides outside the gene matches: 7. CDR3: CASSPGQGVGQYF. CDR3 DNA sequence: TGTGCCAGCAGCCCAGGACAGGGGGTTGGGCAGTACTTC. Drawing the rest from reference TRBV7-8 and TRBJ2-7, the complete variable domain is GAGVSQSPRYKVAKRGQDVALRCDPISGHVSLFWYQQALGQGPEFLTYFQNEAQLDKSGLPSDRFFAERPEGSVSTLKIQRTQQEDSAVYLCASSPGQGVGQYFGPGTRLTVT.

This clone has only a few counts. J is TRBJ2-7 and V is TRBV27; D not resolved. Germline values: CDR1 MNHEY, CDR2 SMNVEV (reference sequence). V was clipped by 3 bases and J by 2 bases, with 11 bases between them. The CDR3 totals 14 residues. The CDR3 nucleotides read TGTGCCAGCAGTTTGACGCGGCGAACCTACGAGCAGTACTTC. Protein product: CASSLTRRTYEQYF.

The chain combines TRBV9 with TRBJ2-1; the D gene is possibly TRBD2 (6 bases). Germline V CDR1 and CDR2: SGDLS, YYNGEE. Trimming pared 2 bases from V and 1 base from J, leaving 13 bases between. This CDR3 comprises 16 residues. CDR3 nucleotides: TGTGCCAGCAGCGTTCAAGCGGGCAGGTCCTACAATGAGCAGTTCTTC. It specifies CASSVQAGRSYNEQFF.

The rearrangement uses TRBV12-3 or TRBV12-4 and TRBJ2-5; 13 nucleotides line up with TRBD2. The junction had 4 bases not matched to a gene; V was cut back by 3 bases and J by 3 bases. The CDR3 contains 16 residues. The CDR3 protein is CASSLGLAGLKETQYF. DNA for the CDR3: TGTGCCAGCAGTTTGGGACTAGCGGGGTTAAAAGAGACCCAGTACTTC.

This clone is medium-sized in the sample. The chain recombines TRBV20-1 with TRBJ2-5; TRBD2 agrees at 14 bases. The CDR3 is 17 amino acids. The V gene's germline CDR1 is DFQATT and CDR2 SNEGSKA (reference sequence). V trimming: 5 bases; J trimming: 5 bases; junction bases outside the gene matches: 13. The CDR3 DNA sequence: TGCAGTGCTGAGGGGGGACTAGCGGGAGTAATGGGGGAGACCCAGTACTTC. As protein: CSAEGGLAGVMGETQYF.

This clone is labeled as medium-sized. The genes are TRBV7-8 and TRBJ2-3, with TRBD1 matching 9 bases. V shed 8 bases and J 2 bases; nucleotides not matched to a gene: 8. The length of the CDR3 is 15 residues. Germline loops: CDR1 SGHVS, CDR2 FQNEAQ. This CDR3 is CASDPGTGFTDTQYF. In DNA, the CDR3 is TGTGCCAGCGACCCCGGGACAGGGTTCACAGATACGCAGTATTTT.

This clone was counted ten times or more. The CDR3 sequence is CSARDSARGSCEQYF. CDR3 in DNA: TGCAGTGCTAGAGATTCCGCGAGGGGGAGCTGCGAGCAGTACTTC. The chain has TRBV20-1 and TRBJ2-7, with D possibly TRBD1 on 6 matching bases. CDR3 size: 15 residues. Germline CDR1 DFQATT, CDR2 SNEGSKA (reference sequence). Trimming left V 0 bases short and J 6 bases short, with 18 bases between.

This clone has more than one count but fewer than ten. The chain employs TRBV6-2 or TRBV6-3 and TRBJ2-2; D may match TRBD1 or TRBD2 (5 bases each). V was shortened by 0 bases and J by 4 bases, with 6 bases between the two germline ends. Germline lookup yields CDR1 MNHEY and CDR2 SVGEGT. CDR3 length: 14 amino acids. CDR3 protein: CASSYSRGTGELFF. The CDR3 DNA follows: TGTGCCAGCAGTTACTCGAGGGGCACCGGGGAGCTGTTTTTT.

The table lists this clone with a few counts. This chain joins TRBV2 and TRBJ2-3, with 9 nucleotides matching TRBD2. CDR3 length equals 15 residues. The trim removed 2 bases at V and 7 bases at J, leaving 7 bases unmatched. Germline CDR1 reads SNHLY; CDR2 reads FYNNEI. CDR3 sequence reads: CASSEPSGIVNTQYF. DNA of the CDR3: TGTGCCAGCAGTGAACCTAGCGGGATCGTGAATACGCAGTATTTT.

The rearrangement links TRBV20-1 to TRBJ2-1; no clear D. Trimming shortened V by 5 bases and J by 4 bases, and 3 bases separated the two germline ends. Germline CDR1 and CDR2: DFQATT and SNEGSKA (reference sequence). The CDR3 runs to 10 residues. In DNA, the CDR3 is TGCAGTGCTGGATACAATGAGCAGTTCTTC. This translates into CSAGYNEQFF.

This clone is judged medium-sized. J is TRBJ2-3 and V is TRBV2; D unresolved. CDR3 length: 13 amino acids. The germline CDR1 and CDR2 sequences are SNHLY and FYNNEI. V was trimmed by 4 bases and J by 1 base, leaving 6 bases between them. CDR3 in amino acids: CASSVARTDTQYF. The CDR3 region has the DNA TGTGCCAGCAGTGTAGCCCGCACAGATACGCAGTATTTT.

This clone was counted many times. Since the CDR3 does not end with the conserved phenylalanine or tryptophan, this likely comes from a read error. V usage is TRBV6-5 and J usage is TRBJ2-2; no definite D call. The germline V gene encodes CDR1 MNHEY and CDR2 SVGAGI. With 4 bases removed from V and 4 bases from J, the gap between germline ends came to 7 bases. This CDR3 comprises 13 residues. CDR3 DNA: TGTGCCAGCAGTTTCGACTCCACCGGGGAGCTGTTTCCT. This translates into CASSFDSTGELFP.

The chain links TRBV6-2 or TRBV6-3 to TRBJ1-2; TRBD1 might be the D (5 bases). V shed 2 bases and J shed 6 bases, with 13 bases lying between them. Per the germline V gene, CDR1 is MNHEY and CDR2 is SVGEGT. CDR3 size: 14 residues. The CDR3 sequence is CASSYVVGGDGYTF. The DNA for the CDR3 is TGTGCCAGCAGTTACGTTGTGGGGGGAGATGGCTACACCTTC.

The chain has TRBV20-1 and TRBJ2-7; TRBD1 matches 11 bases. This CDR3 is 15 amino acids long. Trimming at V came to 0 bases and at J to 6 bases, leaving 7 bases not matched to a gene. Germline CDR1 and CDR2: DFQATT and SNEGSKA (reference sequence). CDR3: CSARDSGQGAGEQYF. DNA for the CDR3: TGCAGTGCTAGAGATAGCGGACAGGGGGCGGGCGAGCAGTACTTC.

The chain couples TRBV29-1 to TRBJ2-1, with TRBD2 as a possible D gene (5 bases). V gave up 6 bases and J gave up 10 bases, with 22 bases separating them. Germline assignment: CDR1 SQVTM and CDR2 ANQGSEA. This CDR3 spans 14 amino acids. The CDR3 nucleotides read TGCAGCGTATACAATCCCGGGGATCTCAGGGAGCAGTTCTTC. Protein sequence: CSVYNPGDLREQFF.

In its sample, this clone ranks as large. The V and J genes are TRBV12-5 and TRBJ2-7, with D uncertain. The CDR3 sequence is 13 residues long. Germline lookup yields CDR1 LGHNT and CDR2 FRNRAP. With 1 base removed from V and 2 bases from J, the gap between germline ends came to 6 bases. CDR3 coding DNA: TGTGCTAGTGGTTTGGGACCCCCCTACGAGCAGTACTTC. It encodes CASGLGPPYEQYF.

This clone was recorded at least ten times. J is TRBJ1-2 and V is TRBV28, with TRBD1 matching over 7 bases. With V trimmed by 5 bases and J by 10 bases, 16 bases remained unmatched. The germline V gene encodes CDR1 MDHEN and CDR2 SYDVKM. This CDR3 spans 15 amino acids. The CDR3 sequence is CASSAIRGQQGDYTF. In nucleotides, the CDR3 is TGTGCCAGCAGTGCCATCAGGGGACAGCAGGGGGACTACACCTTC.

The DNA for the CDR3 is TGCGCCAGCAGCTTAGGGACTAGCGGGCCCCCCGACGAGCAGTACTTC. This encodes CASSLGTSGPPDEQYF. This chain connects TRBV5-1 to TRBJ2-7; TRBD2 agrees at 12 bases. Trimming took 2 bases from V and 5 from J; bases not matched to a gene: 8. Germline CDR1 reads SGHRS; CDR2 reads YFSETQ. The CDR3 is 16 amino acids.

Judged by abundance, this clone is large. The chain links TRBV6-1 to TRBJ2-7; D gene uncertain. Germline V lookup: CDR1 MNHNS, CDR2 SASEGT. V lost 5 bases to trimming and J lost 4 bases, with 9 bases between them. CDR3 size: 12 residues. CDR3 coding DNA: TGTGCCAGCAGTCAATCTCGGTACGAGCAGTACTTC. Translated: CASSQSRYEQYF.

The chain combines TRBV6-1 with TRBJ2-1; 9 bases are shared with TRBD1. Unmatched junction bases numbered 4, after V lost 5 bases and J lost 8 bases. The germline CDR1 and CDR2 sequences are MNHNS and SASEGT. The CDR3 loop spans 13 amino acids. This CDR3 is CASSTDRGDEQFF. CDR3 nucleotide sequence: TGTGCCAGCAGTACAGACAGGGGGGATGAGCAGTTCTTC.

This clone was detected a few times. This chain connects TRBV6-4 to TRBJ2-7, with TRBD1 matching 7 bases. Germline CDR1 reads MRHNA; CDR2 reads SNTAGT. The CDR3 is made up of 15 amino acids. The trim removed 5 bases at V and 5 bases at J, leaving 12 bases unmatched. The CDR3 loop is CASSQDRDLFNEQYF. CDR3 bases: TGTGCCAGCAGTCAAGACAGGGACCTTTTCAACGAGCAGTACTTC.

The V gene is TRBV4-1, the J gene TRBJ2-2, with 8 bases that match TRBD1. CDR1 is MGHRA and CDR2 is YSYEKL in the germline V gene. Trimming at V came to 1 base and at J to 2 bases, leaving 3 bases not matched to a gene. The CDR3 runs to 16 residues. The CDR3 is CASSQGQGINTGELFF. CDR3 coding DNA: TGCGCCAGCAGCCAAGGACAGGGGATAAACACCGGGGAGCTGTTTTTT.